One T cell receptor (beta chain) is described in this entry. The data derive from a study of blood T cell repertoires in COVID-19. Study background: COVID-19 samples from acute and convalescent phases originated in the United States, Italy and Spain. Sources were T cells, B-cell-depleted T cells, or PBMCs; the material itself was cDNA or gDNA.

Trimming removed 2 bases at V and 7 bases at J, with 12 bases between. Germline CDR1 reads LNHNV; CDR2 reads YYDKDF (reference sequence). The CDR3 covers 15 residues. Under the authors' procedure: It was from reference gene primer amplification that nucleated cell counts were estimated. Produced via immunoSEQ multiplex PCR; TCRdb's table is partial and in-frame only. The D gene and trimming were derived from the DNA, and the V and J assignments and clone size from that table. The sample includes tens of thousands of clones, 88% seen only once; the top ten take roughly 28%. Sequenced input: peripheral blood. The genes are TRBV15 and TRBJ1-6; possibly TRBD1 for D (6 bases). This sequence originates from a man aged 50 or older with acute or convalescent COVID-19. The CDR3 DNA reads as TGTGCCACCAGCAGACCGGGACACAGAAATTCACCCCTCCACTTT. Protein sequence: CATSRPGHRNSPLHF.